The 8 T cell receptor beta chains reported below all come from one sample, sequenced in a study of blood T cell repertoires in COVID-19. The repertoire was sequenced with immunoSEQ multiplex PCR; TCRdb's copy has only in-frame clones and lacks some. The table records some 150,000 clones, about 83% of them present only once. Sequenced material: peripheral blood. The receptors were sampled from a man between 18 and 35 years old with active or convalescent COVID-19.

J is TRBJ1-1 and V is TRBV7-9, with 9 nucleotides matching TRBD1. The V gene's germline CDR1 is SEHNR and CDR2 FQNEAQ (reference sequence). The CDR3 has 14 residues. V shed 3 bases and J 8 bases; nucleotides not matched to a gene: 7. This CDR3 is CASSFGTGREEAFF. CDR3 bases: TGTGCCAGCAGCTTCGGGACAGGGAGAGAGGAAGCTTTCTTT.

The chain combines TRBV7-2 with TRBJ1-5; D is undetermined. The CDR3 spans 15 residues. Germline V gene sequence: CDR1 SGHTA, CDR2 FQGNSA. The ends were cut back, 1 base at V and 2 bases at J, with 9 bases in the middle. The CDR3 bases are TGTGCCAGCAGCTTAGGGCTGGGAGGCAATCAGCCCCAGCATTTT. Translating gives CASSLGLGGNQPQHF.

CDR3: CASSPRGDGNTDTQYF. The CDR3 nucleotides read TGTGCCAGCAGCCCCAGGGGGGACGGTAACACAGATACGCAGTATTTT. V and J are TRBV9 and TRBJ2-3; perhaps TRBD1 as D (7 bases). CDR3 length: 16 residues. V lost 4 bases and J lost 2, with 17 bases in between. CDR1 and CDR2 from the germline V gene are SGDLS and YYNGEE. Full variable domain (rest looked up from reference TRBV9 and TRBJ2-3): DSGVTQTPKHLITATGQRVTLRCSPRSGDLSVYWYQQSLDQGLQFLIQYYNGEERAKGNILERFSAQQFPDLHSELNLSSLELGDSALYFCASSPRGDGNTDTQYFGPGTRLTVL.

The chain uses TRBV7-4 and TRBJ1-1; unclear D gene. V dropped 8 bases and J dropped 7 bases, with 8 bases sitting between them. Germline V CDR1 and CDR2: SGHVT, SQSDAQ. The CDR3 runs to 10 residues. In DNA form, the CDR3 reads TGTGCCAGCCTCCCCGGTGAAGCTTTCTTT. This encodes CASLPGEAFF.

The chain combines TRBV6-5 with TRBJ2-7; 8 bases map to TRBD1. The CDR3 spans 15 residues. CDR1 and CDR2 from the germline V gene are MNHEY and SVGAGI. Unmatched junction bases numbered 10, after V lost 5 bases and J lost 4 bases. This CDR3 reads CASSLQDRETYEQYF. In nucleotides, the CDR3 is TGTGCCAGCAGTCTGCAGGACAGGGAAACTTACGAGCAGTACTTC.

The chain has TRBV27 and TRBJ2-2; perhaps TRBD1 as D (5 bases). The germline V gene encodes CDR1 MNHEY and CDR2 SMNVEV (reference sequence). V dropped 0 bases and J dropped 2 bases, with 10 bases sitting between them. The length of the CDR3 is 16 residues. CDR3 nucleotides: TGTGCCAGCAGTTTATCGGGGCAAATAAACACCGGGGAGCTGTTTTTT. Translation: CASSLSGQINTGELFF.

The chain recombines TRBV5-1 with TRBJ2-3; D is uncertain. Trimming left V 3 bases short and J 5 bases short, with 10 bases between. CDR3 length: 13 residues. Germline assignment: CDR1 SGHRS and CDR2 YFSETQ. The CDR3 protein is CASSSETLDTQYF. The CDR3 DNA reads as TGCGCCAGCAGCTCCGAGACACTAGATACGCAGTATTTT.

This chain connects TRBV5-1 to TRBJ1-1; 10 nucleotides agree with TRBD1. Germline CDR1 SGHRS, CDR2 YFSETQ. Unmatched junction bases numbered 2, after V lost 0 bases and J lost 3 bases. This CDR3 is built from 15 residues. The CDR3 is CASSLGDRGYTEAFF. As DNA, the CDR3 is TGCGCCAGCAGCTTGGGGGACAGGGGATACACTGAAGCTTTCTTT. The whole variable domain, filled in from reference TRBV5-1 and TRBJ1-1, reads KAGVTQTPRYLIKTRGQQVTLSCSPISGHRSVSWYQQTPGQGLQFLFEYFSETQRNKGNFPGRFSGRQFSNSRSEMNVSTLELGDSALYLCASSLGDRGYTEAFFGQGTRLTVV.